A selection of T cell receptor beta chains follows, all from one sample in a study of blood T cell repertoires in COVID-19. Repertoires were generated with immunoSEQ multiplex PCR, while TCRdb's copy carries only in-frame clones and drops some. The sample carries 150,000 or so clones, about four fifths recorded once. Sequencing input: peripheral blood. The receptors were gathered from a woman of 80 years or more with acute or convalescent COVID-19. Both conserved end residues are part of each CDR3. The D gene is left open where the match is weak. Size is stated for part of the rows, as once, few or many counts, or as a class when the clone is expanded.

-	TRBJ1-5	TRBV5-1	15	-	CASSLRGDSGQPQHF	TGCGCCAGCAGCTTGCGGGGGGATTCAGGTCAGCCCCAGCATTTT
TRBD2	TRBJ2-7	TRBV5-1	16	-	CASSQGLAGFMDEQYF	TGCGCCAGCAGCCAAGGACTAGCGGGGTTTATGGACGAGCAGTACTTC
-	TRBJ2-3	TRBV7-9	15	-	CASSIGMSSTDTQYF	TGTGCCAGCAGCATCGGGATGTCTAGCACAGATACGCAGTATTTT
TRBD1	TRBJ1-2	TRBV3-1/TRBV3-2	15	-	CASSRWDSRNYGYTF	TGTGCCAGCAGCCGATGGGACAGTAGAAACTATGGCTACACCTTC
-	TRBJ2-7	TRBV19	14	few	CASSTSLTGSEQYF	TGTGCCAGTAGTACATCTCTGACAGGAAGCGAGCAGTACTTC
-	TRBJ2-7	TRBV7-3	15	-	CASSLYSQPPYEQYF	TGTGCCAGCAGCTTATACAGCCAACCGCCCTACGAGCAGTACTTC
TRBD1	TRBJ2-7	TRBV9	14	-	CASSGTGVSYEQYF	TGTGCCAGCAGCGGGACAGGAGTCTCCTACGAGCAGTACTTC
-	TRBJ1-1	TRBV2	13	-	CASARGGAPEAFF	TGTGCCAGCGCAAGAGGAGGGGCCCCTGAAGCTTTCTTT
-	TRBJ1-4	TRBV7-2	13	-	CASSSAGDAKLFF	TGTGCCAGCAGCTCGGCGGGGGACGCAAAACTGTTTTTT
-	TRBJ1-1	TRBV29-1	15	few	CSVELAGAPNTEAFF	TGCAGCGTTGAATTGGCGGGGGCCCCGAACACTGAAGCTTTCTTT
-	TRBJ2-3	TRBV3-1/TRBV3-2	15	-	CASSQGAGRTDTQYF	TGTGCCAGCAGCCAAGGGGCAGGCCGCACAGATACGCAGTATTTT
TRBD1	TRBJ2-3	TRBV29-1	15	-	CSVVVGTGGRDTQYF	TGCAGCGTTGTGGTCGGGACAGGGGGCCGAGATACGCAGTATTTT
-	TRBJ2-3	TRBV30	15	-	CAWSPRKGGTDTQYF	TGTGCCTGGAGTCCCCGTAAAGGGGGCACAGATACGCAGTATTTT
-	TRBJ1-1	TRBV14	13	-	CASSQIPGSEAFF	TGTGCCAGCAGCCAAATTCCGGGGTCTGAAGCTTTCTTT
-	TRBJ1-2	TRBV19	13	-	CASSITRVDGYTF	TGTGCCAGTAGTATTACCAGGGTGGATGGCTACACCTTC
-	TRBJ1-5	TRBV6-2/TRBV6-3	15	-	CASSPRTVVNQPQHF	TGTGCCAGCAGTCCCCGGACAGTGGTGAATCAGCCCCAGCATTTT
-	TRBJ2-3	TRBV7-9	15	-	CASSFGGVGTDTQYF	TGTGCCAGCAGCTTCGGGGGAGTAGGTACAGATACGCAGTATTTT
-	TRBJ1-5	TRBV12-5	13	-	CASSGEANQPQHF	TGTGCTAGTTCCGGGGAAGCTAATCAGCCCCAGCATTTT
-	TRBJ1-3	TRBV7-9	13	many	CASSLAGPNTIYF	TGTGCCAGCAGCTTAGCGGGGCCAAACACCATATATTTT
TRBD1	TRBJ1-2	TRBV12-5	14	once	CASGRDRTWYGYTF	TGTGCTAGTGGCCGGGACAGGACATGGTATGGCTACACCTTC
-	TRBJ1-1	TRBV6-5	12	once	CASRPSPGRAFF	TGTGCCAGCAGACCCTCGCCGGGTCGAGCTTTCTTT
TRBD1	TRBJ1-6	TRBV5-1	15	-	CASSRTGEGNSPLHF	TGCGCCAGCAGCAGGACAGGGGAGGGTAATTCACCCCTCCACTTT
-	TRBJ1-1	TRBV5-1	15	-	CASSLTAGVNTEAFF	TGCGCCAGCAGCTTGACGGCCGGGGTGAACACTGAAGCTTTCTTT
-	TRBJ1-1	TRBV7-8	12	-	CASSPQVTEAFF	TGTGCCAGCAGCCCCCAGGTCACTGAAGCTTTCTTT
TRBD1	TRBJ1-1	TRBV27	13	-	CASSRQGGTEAFF	TGTGCCAGCAGCCGACAGGGTGGTACTGAAGCTTTCTTT
-	TRBJ1-1	TRBV10-3	12	-	CAISGMNTEAFF	TGTGCCATCAGCGGGATGAACACTGAAGCTTTCTTT
TRBD2	TRBJ2-1	TRBV29-1	13	-	CSADGGGRDEQFF	TGCAGCGCCGACGGGGGGGGCCGGGATGAGCAGTTCTTC
TRBD1	TRBJ1-1	TRBV6-5	14	once	CASRGRDRVTEAFF	TGTGCCAGCAGGGGGCGGGACAGGGTGACTGAAGCTTTCTTT
-	TRBJ1-1	TRBV7-9	13	-	CASSHSKTAEAFF	TGTGCCAGCAGCCATTCGAAAACAGCTGAAGCTTTCTTT
-	TRBJ2-5	TRBV12-3/TRBV12-4	13	once	CASSSGGEETQYF	TGTGCCAGCAGCTCTGGGGGCGAGGAGACCCAGTACTTC
TRBD1	TRBJ1-4	TRBV13	16	-	CASSFRQGANNEKLFF	TGTGCCAGCAGTTTTAGACAGGGGGCTAATAATGAAAAACTGTTTTTT
TRBD1	TRBJ1-3	TRBV27	15	-	CASSLRQGPGNTIYF	TGTGCCAGCAGTTTACGACAGGGACCTGGAAACACCATATATTTT
-	TRBJ2-1	TRBV7-3	15	-	CASSLTPAPGGSQFF	TGTGCCAGCAGCTTAACTCCAGCCCCGGGGGGCAGTCAGTTCTTC
-	TRBJ2-1	TRBV5-1	13	few	CASSPTGYYEQFF	TGCGCCAGCAGCCCGACGGGGTATTATGAGCAGTTCTTC
-	TRBJ2-3	TRBV14	17	-	CASSQRRGAKGTDTQYF	TGTGCCAGCAGCCAAAGGCGCGGGGCCAAGGGTACAGATACGCAGTATTTT
-	TRBJ1-5	TRBV19	14	-	CASSIGGEGQPQHF	TGTGCCAGTAGTATAGGAGGGGAGGGTCAGCCCCAGCATTTT
-	TRBJ2-2	TRBV5-4	16	once	CASTSGKSTQVSELFF	TGTGCCAGCACCTCTGGCAAAAGTACCCAAGTGTCAGAGCTGTTTTTT
TRBD2	TRBJ2-2	TRBV9	16	-	CASTPRRGENTGELFF	TGTGCCAGCACCCCGCGGCGGGGGGAGAACACCGGGGAGCTGTTTTTT
TRBD1	TRBJ1-6	TRBV14	16	-	CASSQRWGQANSPLHF	TGTGCCAGCAGCCAAAGATGGGGACAGGCTAATTCACCCCTCCACTTT
-	TRBJ2-1	TRBV6-5	13	-	CASSYDRRNEQFF	TGTGCCAGCAGTTACGACAGACGAAATGAGCAGTTCTTC
-	TRBJ2-7	TRBV5-1	14	-	CASSVDRSVGEQYF	TGCGCCAGCAGCGTTGACAGGTCGGTGGGCGAGCAGTACTTC
-	TRBJ1-2	TRBV5-6	16	few	CASSIGGGGSNYGYTF	TGTGCCAGCAGCATAGGAGGCGGAGGGTCTAACTATGGCTACACCTTC
TRBD1	TRBJ1-3	TRBV2	15	-	CASSQMGTGGNTIYF	TGTGCCAGCAGCCAAATGGGGACAGGTGGAAACACCATATATTTT
TRBD1	TRBJ2-7	TRBV6-5	15	once	CASSYSWDRGLEQYF	TGTGCCAGCAGTTACTCTTGGGACAGGGGCCTCGAGCAGTACTTC
-	TRBJ1-5	TRBV6-2/TRBV6-3	21	few	CASSPAGRAPPRYYSNQPQHF	TGTGCCAGCAGCCCTGCGGGGAGGGCCCCACCAAGATACTATAGCAATCAGCCCCAGCATTTT
TRBD1	TRBJ1-5	TRBV7-9	15	-	CASSSGQGGNQPQHF	TGTGCCAGCAGCTCTGGACAGGGCGGCAATCAGCCCCAGCATTTT
-	TRBJ1-3	TRBV19	14	-	CASSFRLAGNTIYF	TGTGCCAGTAGTTTCCGACTGGCTGGAAACACCATATATTTT
-	TRBJ2-2	TRBV7-8	15	-	CASSLGTGNTGELFF	TGTGCCAGCAGCTTAGGAACAGGGAACACCGGGGAGCTGTTTTTT
-	TRBJ1-6	TRBV7-9	18	-	CASSIALTGTPYNSPLHF	TGTGCCAGCAGCATCGCCTTAACAGGGACGCCCTATAATTCACCCCTCCACTTT
-	TRBJ2-7	TRBV5-4	13	-	CASSLVGRGEQYF	TGTGCCAGCAGCTTGGTAGGTCGGGGCGAGCAGTACTTC
TRBD2	TRBJ2-5	TRBV5-1	14	-	CASTPTGGMETQYF	TGCGCCAGCACCCCTACGGGGGGGATGGAGACCCAGTACTTC
-	TRBJ2-3	TRBV4-1	17	-	CASSQAETGRSTDTQYF	TGCGCCAGCAGCCAAGCGGAGACAGGTAGATCGACAGATACGCAGTATTTT
TRBD1	TRBJ1-2	TRBV6-5	13	-	CASSNDRAGGYTF	TGTGCCAGCAGCAATGACAGGGCAGGAGGCTACACCTTC